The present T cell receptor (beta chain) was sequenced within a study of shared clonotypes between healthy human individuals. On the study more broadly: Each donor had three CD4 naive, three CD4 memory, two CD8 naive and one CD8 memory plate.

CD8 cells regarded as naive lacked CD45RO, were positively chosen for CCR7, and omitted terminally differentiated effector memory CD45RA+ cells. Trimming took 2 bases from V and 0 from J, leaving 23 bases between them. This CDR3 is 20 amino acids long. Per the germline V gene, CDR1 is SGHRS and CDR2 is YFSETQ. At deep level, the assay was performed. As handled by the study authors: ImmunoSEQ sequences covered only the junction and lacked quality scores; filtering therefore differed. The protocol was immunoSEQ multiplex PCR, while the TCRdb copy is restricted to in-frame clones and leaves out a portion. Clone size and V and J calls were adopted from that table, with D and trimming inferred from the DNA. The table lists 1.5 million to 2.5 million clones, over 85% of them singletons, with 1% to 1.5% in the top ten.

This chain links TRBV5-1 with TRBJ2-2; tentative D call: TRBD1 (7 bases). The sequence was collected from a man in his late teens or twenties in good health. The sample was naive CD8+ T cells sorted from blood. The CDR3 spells CASSLQYLQGRSTNTGELFF. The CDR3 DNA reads TGCGCCAGCAGCTTACAATATTTACAGGGGAGGAGTACGAACACCGGGGAGCTGTTTTTT.